One and the same sample provided the 17 T cell receptor beta chains below, sequenced in a study of blood T cell repertoires in COVID-19. TCRdb's copy holds only in-frame clones and misses some; the assay was immunoSEQ multiplex PCR. The sample records 170,000 or so clones, 83% being singletons. Sequencing input: peripheral blood. The receptors shown here come from a human donor in a cohort sampled during active COVID-19.

The chain uses TRBV5-1 and TRBJ2-5; 9 bases map to TRBD1. This CDR3 is 15 amino acids long. CDR1 is SGHRS, CDR2 YFSETQ, per germline. V lost 4 bases, J lost 3 bases, and 7 bases stayed unmatched. CDR3 coding DNA: TGCGCCAGCAGCCGGGGACAGGGAATGAAAGAGACCCAGTACTTC. Translation gives CASSRGQGMKETQYF.

V and J are TRBV5-1 and TRBJ2-7; D gene unclear. V dropped 0 bases and J dropped 2 bases, with 9 bases sitting between them. The length of the CDR3 is 14 residues. The germline V gene encodes CDR1 SGHRS and CDR2 YFSETQ. CDR3 region: CASSLGQETYEQYF. CDR3 DNA: TGCGCCAGCAGCTTGGGACAAGAAACCTACGAGCAGTACTTC.

The chain combines TRBV12-3 or TRBV12-4 with TRBJ2-5; 7 nucleotides agree with TRBD1. The CDR3 sequence is 13 residues long. V gave up 5 bases and J gave up 5 bases; unmatched junction bases: 5. The DNA for the CDR3 is TGTGCCAGCAGTGCACAGGGGATGGAGACCCAGTACTTC. This encodes CASSAQGMETQYF.

The chain couples TRBV13 to TRBJ2-1, with 12 nucleotides matching TRBD2. There are 17 residues in the CDR3. The V and J ends lost 4 bases and 7 bases, in that order; junction bases with no gene match: 11. Germline V CDR1 and CDR2: PRHDT, FYEKMQ (reference sequence). Here the CDR3 reads CASSSKNLAGGFNEQFF. For the CDR3, the DNA is TGTGCCAGCAGCTCGAAAAACCTAGCGGGGGGGTTTAATGAGCAGTTCTTC.

CDR3 in DNA: TGTGCCAGCAGCTCCAGGACTGGGAACACTGAAGCTTTCTTT. It codes for CASSSRTGNTEAFF. This chain joins TRBV7-2 and TRBJ1-1; no clear D. The CDR3 sequence is 14 residues long. Germline lookup yields CDR1 SGHTA and CDR2 FQGNSA. Trimming removed 4 bases from V and 1 base from J, with 10 bases in between.

The chain joins TRBV28 to TRBJ2-7; 10 bases line up with TRBD1. Germline lookup yields CDR1 MDHEN and CDR2 SYDVKM. Trimming cost V 5 bases and J 3 bases; bases outside gene matches: 10. The length of the CDR3 is 16 residues. As DNA, the CDR3 is TGTGCCAGCAGTCCCTGGGGACAGGGGACTTACTACGAGCAGTACTTC. Translation gives CASSPWGQGTYYEQYF.

Only a few counts were recorded for this clone. The chain uses TRBV7-9 and TRBJ1-4; 9 positions agree with TRBD1. V lost 2 bases and J lost 3; bases outside the gene matches: 4. The V gene's germline CDR1 is SEHNR and CDR2 FQNEAQ (reference sequence). CDR3 length: 16 amino acids. CDR3 in DNA: TGTGCCAGCAGCTTAACTCGGACAGGGGCTAATGAAAAACTGTTTTTT. The encoded protein is CASSLTRTGANEKLFF.

The chain recombines TRBV12-3 or TRBV12-4 with TRBJ1-5, with D possibly TRBD1 on 6 matching bases. The germline V and J ends were trimmed by 6 bases and 7 bases, with 13 bases remaining between them. The CDR3 runs to 13 residues. This CDR3 is CASRGGGGQPQHF. CDR3 coding DNA: TGTGCCAGCAGGGGGGGCGGGGGCCAGCCCCAGCATTTT.

The V call is TRBV12-3 or TRBV12-4, the J call TRBJ2-1; weak D call: TRBD2 (6 bases). The ends were cut back, 6 bases at V and 3 bases at J, with 9 bases in the middle. CDR3 length equals 13 residues. The CDR3 DNA reads as TGTGCCAGCAGGTGGGACTTCTACAATGAGCAGTTCTTC. Translated, it gives CASRWDFYNEQFF.

The chain combines TRBV19 with TRBJ2-5; TRBD2 matches 8 bases. This CDR3 region has 14 residues. Germline CDR1 reads LNHDA; CDR2 reads SQIVND (reference sequence). V shed 5 bases, J shed 9 bases, and the junction held 11 bases outside the gene matches. The CDR3: CASSPQVAGPPQYF. Written as DNA, the CDR3 is TGTGCCAGTAGTCCTCAGGTAGCGGGGCCTCCCCAGTACTTC.

V usage is TRBV28 and J usage is TRBJ1-5; maybe TRBD1 (5 bases). V was shortened by 5 bases and J by 0 bases, with 8 bases between the two germline ends. Germline V gives CDR1 MDHEN, CDR2 SYDVKM. The CDR3 covers 14 residues. This chain's CDR3 is CASSIQVSNQPQHF. CDR3 bases: TGTGCCAGCAGTATACAGGTTAGCAATCAGCCCCAGCATTTT. The full variable domain, in which reference TRBV28 and TRBJ1-5 provide the parts outside the CDR3, is DVKVTQSSRYLVKRTGEKVFLECVQDMDHENMFWYRQDPGLGLRLIYFSYDVKMKEKGDIPEGYSVSREKKERFSLILESASTNQTSMYLCASSIQVSNQPQHFGDGTRLSIL.

J is TRBJ1-4 and V is TRBV19; D unclear. The V and J ends lost 1 base and 0 bases respectively, with 6 bases between them. Germline CDR1 reads LNHDA; CDR2 reads SQIVND (reference sequence). The CDR3 length is 15 residues. CDR3 region: CASSIATATNEKLFF. The CDR3 coding sequence is TGTGCCAGTAGTATAGCCACAGCAACTAATGAAAAACTGTTTTTT.

This chain connects TRBV20-1 to TRBJ1-5; D not certain. The CDR3 extends over 11 amino acids. Germline CDR1 is DFQATT and CDR2 is SNEGSKA (reference sequence). In nucleotides, the CDR3 is TGCAGGATGGTGCGGAATCAGCCCCAGCATTTT. Its protein is CRMVRNQPQHF.

This chain joins TRBV7-3 and TRBJ1-1, with unresolved D. The germline V and J ends were trimmed by 5 bases and 1 base, with 14 bases remaining between them. Germline CDR1 and CDR2: SGHTA and FQGTGA. This CDR3 region has 15 residues. The CDR3 DNA sequence: TGTGCCAGCAGCCCCGCCAGCTCTAGGAACACTGAAGCTTTCTTT. As protein: CASSPASSRNTEAFF.

This chain uses TRBV11-2 with TRBJ1-5, with D possibly being TRBD1 (5 bases). Trimming took off 5 bases at V and 5 bases at J, with 10 bases between the two ends. This CDR3 spans 13 amino acids. The germline gives CDR1 SGHAT, CDR2 FQNNGV. The CDR3 is CASSLTGDQPQHF. The CDR3 DNA is TGTGCCAGCAGCCTAACAGGAGATCAGCCCCAGCATTTT. Full variable domain (missing parts from reference TRBV11-2 and TRBJ1-5): EAGVAQSPRYKIIEKRQSVAFWCNPISGHATLYWYQQILGQGPKLLIQFQNNGVVDDSQLPKDRFSAERLKGVDSTLKIQPAKLEDSAVYLCASSLTGDQPQHFGDGTRLSIL.

The V and J genes are TRBV5-1 and TRBJ2-7; D not certain. Germline lookup yields CDR1 SGHRS and CDR2 YFSETQ. This CDR3 has 17 residues. V lost 4 bases to trimming and J lost 3 bases, with 23 bases between them. CDR3 in amino acids: CASSPTPTPATLYEQYF. The CDR3 nucleotides read TGCGCCAGCAGCCCCACTCCGACACCCGCCACCCTCTACGAGCAGTACTTC. Combining the CDR3 with reference TRBV5-1 and TRBJ2-7 gives the whole variable domain KAGVTQTPRYLIKTRGQQVTLSCSPISGHRSVSWYQQTPGQGLQFLFEYFSETQRNKGNFPGRFSGRQFSNSRSEMNVSTLELGDSALYLCASSPTPTPATLYEQYFGPGTRLTVT.

V gene TRBV2 combines with J gene TRBJ1-2, with D possibly matching TRBD1 (5 bases). The CDR3 is made up of 14 amino acids. The germline CDR1 and CDR2 sequences are SNHLY and FYNNEI. Trimming shortened V by 6 bases and J by 8 bases, and 19 bases separated the two germline ends. In DNA, the CDR3 is TGTGCCAGCAGGGGGATAAACAGGCTCGGGGGCTACACCTTC. The encoded protein is CASRGINRLGGYTF.